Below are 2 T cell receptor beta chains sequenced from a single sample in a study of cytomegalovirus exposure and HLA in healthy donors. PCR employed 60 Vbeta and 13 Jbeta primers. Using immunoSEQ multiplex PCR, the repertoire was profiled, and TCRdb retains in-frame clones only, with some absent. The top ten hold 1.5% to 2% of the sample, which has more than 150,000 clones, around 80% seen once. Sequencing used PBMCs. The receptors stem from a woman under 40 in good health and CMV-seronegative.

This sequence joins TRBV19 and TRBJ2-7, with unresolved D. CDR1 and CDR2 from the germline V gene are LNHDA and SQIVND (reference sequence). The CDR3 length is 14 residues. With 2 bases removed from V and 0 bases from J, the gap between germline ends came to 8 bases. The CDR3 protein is CASSISGNSYEQYF. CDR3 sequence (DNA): TGTGCCAGTAGTATATCAGGCAACTCCTACGAGCAGTACTTC. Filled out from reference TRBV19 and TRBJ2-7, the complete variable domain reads DGGITQSPKYLFRKEGQNVTLSCEQNLNHDAMYWYRQDPGQGLRLIYYSQIVNDFQKGDIAEGYSVSREKKESFPLTVTSAQKNPTAFYLCASSISGNSYEQYFGPGTRLTVT.

For the CDR3, the DNA is TGTGCCAGCAGTGCATTGGCCGTGGGACACACCTATGGCTACACCTTC. This gives the protein CASSALAVGHTYGYTF. The genes are TRBV6-1 and TRBJ1-2, with D possibly being TRBD1 (6 bases). Germline CDR1 MNHNS, CDR2 SASEGT. With 4 bases removed from V and 4 bases from J, the gap between germline ends came to 19 bases. CDR3 length equals 16 residues.